This T cell receptor (beta chain) appears in the sequencing data of a study of beta chain features in type 1 diabetes. Expressed TCRB transcripts got sequenced, as all isolated RNA was reverse transcribed. TCRdb's copy holds only in-frame clones and misses some; the assay was immunoSEQ multiplex PCR. This sample has hundreds of thousands of clones, with less than 9.5% found just once. This CDR3 is built from 12 residues. V was shortened by 2 bases and J by 5 bases, with 8 bases between the two germline ends. Germline assignment: CDR1 SGHRS and CDR2 YFSETQ. This chain joins TRBV5-1 and TRBJ2-7; weak D call: TRBD1 (5 bases). Source material: central memory CD4+ T cells from blood. The clonotype comes from a young woman in good health. The DNA of the CDR3 is TGCGCCAGCAGCTTTCAGGGCAACGAGCAGTACTTC. Its protein product is CASSFQGNEQYF.